The 10 T cell receptor beta chains below were found in one sample sequenced in a study of somatic mutations in cytotoxic T cells in rheumatoid arthritis. Clones were read by immunoSEQ multiplex PCR, and TCRdb kept only the in-frame ones, dropping some. The sample contains some 12,000 clones, around 80% of which appear only once. The sample comprised CD8+ T cells sorted from blood. These receptor sequences come from a man aged 50 to 59 in good health.

The chain has TRBV15 and TRBJ2-1, with 9 bases that match TRBD1. The CDR3 contains 17 residues. J gave up 7 bases and V 1 base, and 11 bases lay outside the gene matches. CDR1 and CDR2 (germline): LNHNV, YYDKDF (reference sequence). The CDR3 is CATSRVQGAGNGNEQFF. CDR3 nucleotides: TGTGCCACCAGCAGAGTACAGGGGGCGGGGAATGGGAATGAGCAGTTCTTC.

By sample fraction, this clone is medium-sized. The V gene is TRBV2, the J gene TRBJ1-2, with D hard to call. The CDR3 sequence is 14 residues long. Looked up from germline, CDR1 is SNHLY and CDR2 is FYNNEI. Trimming cost V 6 bases and J 4 bases, with 15 bases left between them. CDR3 amino acids: CASRRQAHPYGYTF. The CDR3 bases are TGTGCCAGCAGGAGGCAGGCTCACCCCTATGGCTACACCTTC.

This clone qualifies as large. The chain couples TRBV27 to TRBJ1-1; 7 bases are shared with TRBD1. This CDR3 region has 18 residues. Germline CDR1 MNHEY, CDR2 SMNVEV (reference sequence). Trimming removed 8 bases from V and 4 bases from J; junction bases left unmatched: 22. The CDR3 DNA reads as TGTGCCAGCCGGGGGATAGATAAGACAGGGTTGGGGTTCACTGAAGCTTTCTTT. Residues: CASRGIDKTGLGFTEAFF.

This clone was observed a single time. The chain uses TRBV5-1 and TRBJ2-1, with D uncertain. The length of the CDR3 is 12 residues. Deletions cut 2 bases from V and 10 bases from J, with 10 bases between. Germline assignment: CDR1 SGHRS and CDR2 YFSETQ. The CDR3 sequence: CASSLRPGEQFF. CDR3 nucleotides: TGCGCCAGCAGCTTACGGCCTGGGGAGCAGTTCTTC.

The chain employs TRBV7-8 and TRBJ2-6; a possible D gene is TRBD1 (6 bases). The CDR3 runs to 16 residues. Germline V gene lookup returns CDR1 SGHVS and CDR2 FQNEAQ. Trimming pared 2 bases from V and 1 base from J, leaving 9 bases between. CDR3 loop: CASSLLGQSGANVLTF. In nucleotides, the CDR3 is TGTGCCAGCAGCTTACTAGGACAGTCTGGGGCCAACGTCCTGACTTTC.

The V gene is TRBV6-5, the J gene TRBJ2-7; 13 bases fit TRBD2. The trim removed 7 bases at V and 3 bases at J, leaving 6 bases unmatched. Germline V gene lookup returns CDR1 MNHEY and CDR2 SVGAGI. The CDR3 length is 15 residues. CDR3 sequence (DNA): TGTGCCAGCACCAAGGGACTAGCGGGGAACTACGAGCAGTACTTC. This codes for CASTKGLAGNYEQYF.

V is TRBV4-3 and J is TRBJ1-1, with a possible D match to TRBD1 (5 bases). CDR3 length: 14 residues. The germline V and J ends were trimmed by 0 bases and 5 bases, with 10 bases remaining between them. Germline values: CDR1 LGHNA, CDR2 YSLEER. This CDR3 reads CASSQDGQGTEAFF. CDR3 in DNA: TGCGCCAGCAGCCAAGACGGGCAGGGAACTGAAGCTTTCTTT.

This clone was found once. V and J are TRBV19 and TRBJ2-7; 14 bases are a match to TRBD2. Looked up from germline, CDR1 is LNHDA and CDR2 is SQIVND (reference sequence). Trimming cost V 3 bases and J 5 bases; bases outside gene matches: 6. The CDR3 is 16 residues long. CDR3 amino acids: CASSIWGLAGVHEQYF. The CDR3 DNA reads as TGTGCCAGTAGTATCTGGGGACTAGCGGGAGTGCACGAGCAGTACTTC.

This chain joins TRBV27 and TRBJ2-3; TRBD1 is a possible D gene (6 bases). Germline V gene data show CDR1 as MNHEY and CDR2 as SMNVEV (reference sequence). The CDR3 has 15 residues. V lost 2 bases and J lost 5, with 14 bases in between. CDR3 in DNA: TGTGCCAGCAGTTTACGCACAGGGTACGAAGATACGCAGTATTTT. Translation gives CASSLRTGYEDTQYF.

This chain joins TRBV19 and TRBJ1-1, with 7 bases identical to TRBD1. J lost 2 bases, V lost 10 bases, and 7 bases had no gene match. In germline, CDR1 is LNHDA, CDR2 SQIVND (reference sequence). This CDR3 is built from 13 residues. The CDR3 coding sequence is TGTGCCACATCCAGGGGGTTCAACACTGAAGCTTTCTTT. Its translation is CATSRGFNTEAFF.